The present TCR beta chain was sequenced within a study of graft-versus-host responses after intestinal transplantation. Looking at the study overall: Recipients across the board were started on anti-thymocyte globulin induction, then kept on tacrolimus and steroids for two to three years.

Assay used: immunoSEQ multiplex PCR; TCRdb lists only in-frame clones, some missing. Of about 90,000 clones listed, roughly 92% are singletons. As to this clone: As yet, its antigen is unknown.

Germline-derived CDR1 and CDR2 are MNHEY and SVGAGI. The CDR3 extends over 15 amino acids. V was clipped by 5 bases and J by 0 bases; unmatched bases: 4. Study-wide findings and caveats: Early after transplant, HvG declines were associated with peak levels of circulating GvH clones.

The chain has TRBV6-5 and TRBJ1-5; 7 bases line up with TRBD1. The receptor's source is a human donor who received an intestinal transplant. Specimen: unstimulated CD4+ T cells sorted from spleen or lymph node cells, collected before intestinal transplant. The chain's CDR3 is CASSITGDSNQPQHF. Here the CDR3 DNA reads TGTGCCAGCAGTATTACAGGGGATAGCAATCAGCCCCAGCATTTT.